A selection of T cell receptor beta chains follows, all from one sample in a study of post-analysis software for immune sequencing data. One entry per CDR3 protein, called by TCRdb with MiXCR from the PCR reads. Here the sample spans some 690,000 distinct CDR3 sequences, roughly 30% being singletons. The sample was blood. The receptors stem from a girl aged 10-17 years with multiple sclerosis. Each CDR3 is given with its conserved first and last residue. Each record gives: clone size, J gene, D gene, V gene, CDR3 protein, CDR3 DNA. A D gene is named only where the DNA matches it firmly. A row's size may be missing; if present it is once, few, many or a size class.

few | TRBJ2-5 | - | TRBV12-3/TRBV12-4 | CASSFKSSEETQYF | TGTGCCAGCAGTTTTAAGTCTAGCGAAGAGACCCAGTACTTC
- | TRBJ1-4 | TRBD1 | TRBV7-2 | CASSLQTGGNEKLFF | TGTGCCAGCAGCTTACAGACAGGGGGTAATGAAAAACTGTTTTTT
few | TRBJ2-4 | - | TRBV20-1 | CSASGGTENIQYF | TGCAGTGCTAGTGGCGGAACAGAAAACATTCAGTACTTC
- | TRBJ2-3 | - | TRBV2 | CASGRTEKSTDTQYF | TGTGCCAGCGGCCGGACGGAAAAAAGCACAGATACGCAGTATTTT
- | TRBJ2-1 | TRBD2 | TRBV5-1 | CASSLIGGNEQFF | TGCGCCAGCAGCTTGATCGGGGGGAATGAGCAGTTCTTC
- | TRBJ1-6 | - | TRBV7-2 | CASRIGQINSPLHF | TGTGCCAGCAGGATCGGACAGATCAATTCACCCCTCCACTTT
many | TRBJ2-7 | - | TRBV20-1 | CSAGGVLQYEQYF | TGCAGTGCTGGAGGGGTCTTACAGTACGAGCAGTACTTC
many | TRBJ1-2 | - | TRBV10-3 | CAISQQEEYGYTF | TGTGCCATCAGCCAACAGGAAGAGTATGGCTACACCTTC
few | TRBJ2-5 | TRBD1 | TRBV5-1 | CASSLPRGTGYQETQYF | TGCGCCAGCAGCTTACCTCGAGGGACAGGGTACCAAGAGACCCAGTACTTC
- | TRBJ1-2 | - | TRBV20-1 | CSASVPGLNYGYTF | TGCAGTGCTAGTGTCCCCGGTCTTAACTATGGCTACACCTTC
- | TRBJ2-5 | TRBD2 | TRBV7-2 | CASSNGLAGAYEQYF | TGTGCCAGCAGCAACGGACTAGCGGGAGCCTATGAGCAGTACTTC
- | TRBJ1-1 | - | TRBV10-2 | CASTIISFRDASIPNTEAFF | TGCGCCAGCACCATAATCTCTTTTCGGGACGCTAGCATTCCGAACACTGAAGCTTTCTTT
- | TRBJ1-1 | - | TRBV5-1 | CASSADPGITEAFF | TGCGCCAGCAGTGCTGACCCCGGAATAACTGAAGCTTTCTTT
- | TRBJ2-7 | - | TRBV6-2/TRBV6-3 | CASSYHGGTDSSYEQYF | TGTGCCAGCAGTTACCACGGAGGGACAGACAGCTCCTACGAGCAGTACTTC
many | TRBJ2-3 | - | TRBV29-1 | CSVLDPDTQYF | TGCAGCGTTCTCGATCCCGATACGCAGTATTTT
few | TRBJ2-3 | - | TRBV7-2 | CASNIVGTSTDTQYF | TGTGCCAGCAACATCGTGGGTACTAGCACAGATACGCAGTATTTT
many | TRBJ2-1 | - | TRBV29-1 | CSGRIVYEQFF | TGCAGCGGCCGCATAGTTTATGAGCAGTTCTTC
few | TRBJ1-4 | - | TRBV25-1 | CASSKELSTNEKLFF | TGTGCCAGCAGTAAAGAGCTTTCAACTAATGAAAAACTGTTTTTT
- | TRBJ1-1 | - | TRBV7-6 | CASRAQNTGNTEAFF | TGTGCCAGCCGCGCTCAGAATACAGGGAACACTGAAGCTTTCTTT
- | TRBJ2-1 | - | TRBV3-1 | CASSQEPRGEQFF | TGTGCCAGCAGCCAAGAACCTCGCGGGGAGCAGTTCTTC
few | TRBJ2-2 | TRBD1 | TRBV29-1 | CSHGTGGTGELFF | TGCAGCCATGGGACAGGGGGTACCGGGGAGCTGTTTTTT
few | TRBJ2-4 | - | TRBV3-1 | CASSQGTEGQNIQYF | TGTGCCAGCAGCCAAGGGACCGAAGGCCAAAACATTCAGTACTTC
- | TRBJ1-5 | - | TRBV29-1 | CSVEQGSGQPQHF | TGCAGCGTTGAGCAGGGGTCGGGACAGCCCCAGCATTTT
- | TRBJ2-3 | - | TRBV15 | CATSRVPPGLHPDTQYF | TGTGCCACCAGCAGAGTTCCGCCCGGACTCCACCCGGATACGCAGTATTTT
- | TRBJ2-1 | - | TRBV28 | CASSFTEGSRHEQFF | TGTGCCAGCAGTTTTACGGAGGGCAGTCGCCATGAGCAGTTCTTC
once | TRBJ2-1 | TRBD1 | TRBV6-5 | CASRRDRGDNEQFF | TGTGCCAGCAGGAGGGACAGGGGGGACAATGAGCAGTTCTTC
few | TRBJ1-6 | - | TRBV27 | CASGSGTDSNNSPLHF | TGTGCCAGCGGATCCGGGACGGATTCCAACAATTCACCCCTCCACTTT
- | TRBJ2-5 | TRBD2 | TRBV24-1 | CATGRGGGILQETQYF | TGTGCCACCGGACGGGGGGGCGGAATACTACAAGAGACCCAGTACTTC
- | TRBJ2-5 | - | TRBV19 | CASSTQGTQYF | TGTGCCAGTAGTACCCAAGGGACCCAGTACTTC
- | TRBJ1-1 | - | TRBV20-1 | CSARLMETEAFF | TGCAGTGCTAGGCTGATGGAGACTGAAGCTTTCTTT
- | TRBJ2-3 | - | TRBV6-4 | CASRRDSSDTQYF | TGTGCCAGCCGACGGGACTCATCAGATACGCAGTATTTT
- | TRBJ1-1 | - | TRBV15 | CATSRGLGGNTEAFF | TGTGCCACCAGCAGGGGCCTGGGGGGGAACACTGAAGCTTTCTTT
- | TRBJ2-3 | TRBD1 | TRBV14 | CASGRQGDRTQYF | TGTGCCAGCGGCCGACAGGGAGATCGCACGCAGTATTTT
few | TRBJ2-7 | TRBD2 | TRBV6-6 | CASSYSGTSPDEQYF | TGTGCCAGCAGCTACTCCGGGACTAGTCCTGACGAGCAGTACTTC
- | TRBJ1-4 | - | TRBV5-6 | CASSVPGRGRGEKLFF | TGTGCCAGCAGTGTACCGGGGCGCGGGCGTGGTGAAAAACTGTTTTTT
few | TRBJ2-1 | - | TRBV5-1 | CASSLAGPHEQFF | TGTGCCAGCAGCTTAGCTGGTCCCCATGAGCAGTTCTTC
- | TRBJ2-1 | TRBD2 | TRBV12-3/TRBV12-4 | CASSLRASGASSYNEQFF | TGTGCCAGCAGTTTGCGGGCTAGCGGGGCGAGCTCCTACAATGAGCAGTTCTTC
- | TRBJ2-2 | - | TRBV4-3 | CASSQGEGGTGELFF | TGCGCCAGCAGCCAAGGAGAGGGGGGCACCGGGGAGCTGTTTTTT